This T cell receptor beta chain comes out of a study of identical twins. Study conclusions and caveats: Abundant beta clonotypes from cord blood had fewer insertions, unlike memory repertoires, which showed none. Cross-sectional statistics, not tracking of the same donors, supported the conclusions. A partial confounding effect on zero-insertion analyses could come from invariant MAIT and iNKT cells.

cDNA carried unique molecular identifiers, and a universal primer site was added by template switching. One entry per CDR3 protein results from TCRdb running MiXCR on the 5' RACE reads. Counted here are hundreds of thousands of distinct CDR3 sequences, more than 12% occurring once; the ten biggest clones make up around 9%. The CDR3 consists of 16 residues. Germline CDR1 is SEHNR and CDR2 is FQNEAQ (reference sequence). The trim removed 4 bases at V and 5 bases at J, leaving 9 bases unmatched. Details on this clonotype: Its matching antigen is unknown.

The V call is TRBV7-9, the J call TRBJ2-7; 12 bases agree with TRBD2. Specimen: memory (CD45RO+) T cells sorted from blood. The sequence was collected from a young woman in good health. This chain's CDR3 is CASSSGLAGMSNEQYF. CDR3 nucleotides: TGTGCCAGCAGCTCCGGACTAGCGGGAATGTCCAACGAGCAGTACTTC.